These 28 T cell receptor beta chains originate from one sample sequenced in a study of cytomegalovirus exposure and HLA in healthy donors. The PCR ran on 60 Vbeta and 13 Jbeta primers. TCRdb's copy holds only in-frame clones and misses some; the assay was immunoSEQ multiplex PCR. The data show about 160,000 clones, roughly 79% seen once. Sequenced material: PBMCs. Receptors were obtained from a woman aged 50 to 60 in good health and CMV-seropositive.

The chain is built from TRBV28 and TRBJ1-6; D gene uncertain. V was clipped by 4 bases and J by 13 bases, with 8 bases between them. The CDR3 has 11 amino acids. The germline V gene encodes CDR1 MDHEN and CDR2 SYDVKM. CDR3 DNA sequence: TGTGCCAGCAGTTCGGTGTTTCCCCTCCACTTT. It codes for CASSSVFPLHF.

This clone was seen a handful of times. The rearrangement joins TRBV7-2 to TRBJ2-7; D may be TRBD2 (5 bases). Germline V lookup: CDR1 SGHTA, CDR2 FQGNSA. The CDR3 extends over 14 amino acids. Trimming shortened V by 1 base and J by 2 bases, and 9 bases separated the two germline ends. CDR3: CASSLGTQAYEQYF. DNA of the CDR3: TGTGCCAGCAGCTTAGGGACTCAAGCCTACGAGCAGTACTTC.

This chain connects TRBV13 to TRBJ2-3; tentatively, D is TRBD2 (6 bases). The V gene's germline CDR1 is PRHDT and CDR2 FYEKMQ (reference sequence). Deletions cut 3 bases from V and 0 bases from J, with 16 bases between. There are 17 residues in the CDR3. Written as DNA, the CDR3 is TGTGCCAGCAGCTTCGGTTTGGGGGGTTCTAGCACAGATACGCAGTATTTT. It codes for CASSFGLGGSSTDTQYF.

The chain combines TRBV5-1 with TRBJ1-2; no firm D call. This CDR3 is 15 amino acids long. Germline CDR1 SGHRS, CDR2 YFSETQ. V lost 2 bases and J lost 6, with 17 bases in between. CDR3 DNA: TGCGCCAGCAGCTTTGATCAGCCGGAGGAGGATGGCTACACCTTC. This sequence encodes CASSFDQPEEDGYTF.

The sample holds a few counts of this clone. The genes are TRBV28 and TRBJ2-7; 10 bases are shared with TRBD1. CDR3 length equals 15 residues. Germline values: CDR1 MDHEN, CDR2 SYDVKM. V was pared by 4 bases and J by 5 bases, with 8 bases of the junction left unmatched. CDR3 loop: CASSSPTGGRDEQYF. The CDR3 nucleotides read TGTGCCAGCAGTTCGCCGACAGGGGGCAGGGACGAGCAGTACTTC.

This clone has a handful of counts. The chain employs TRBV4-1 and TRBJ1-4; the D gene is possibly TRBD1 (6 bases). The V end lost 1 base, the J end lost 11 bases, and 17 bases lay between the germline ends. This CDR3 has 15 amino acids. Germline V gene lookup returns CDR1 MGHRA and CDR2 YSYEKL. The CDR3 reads CASSQAGGGLEKLFF. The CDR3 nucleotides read TGCGCCAGCAGCCAAGCTGGCGGGGGCTTGGAGAAACTGTTTTTT.

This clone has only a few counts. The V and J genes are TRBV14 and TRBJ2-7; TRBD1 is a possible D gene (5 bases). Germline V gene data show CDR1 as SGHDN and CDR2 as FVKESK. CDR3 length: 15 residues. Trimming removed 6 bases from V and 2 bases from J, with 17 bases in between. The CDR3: CASSSFSDSTYEQYF. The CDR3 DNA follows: TGTGCCAGCAGTAGCTTCTCCGACAGTACCTACGAGCAGTACTTC.

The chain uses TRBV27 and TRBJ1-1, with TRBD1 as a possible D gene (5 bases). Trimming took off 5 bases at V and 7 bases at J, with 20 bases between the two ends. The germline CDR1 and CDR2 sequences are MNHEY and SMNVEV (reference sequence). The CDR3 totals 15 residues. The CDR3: CASSPRPRADNEAFF. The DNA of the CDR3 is TGTGCCAGCAGTCCACGGCCCAGGGCAGACAATGAAGCTTTCTTT.

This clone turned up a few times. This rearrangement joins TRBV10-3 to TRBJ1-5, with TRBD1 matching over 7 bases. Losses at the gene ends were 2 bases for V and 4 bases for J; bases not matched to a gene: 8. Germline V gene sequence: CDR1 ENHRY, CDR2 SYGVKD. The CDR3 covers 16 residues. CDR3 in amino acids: CAISEAGQVKNQPQHF. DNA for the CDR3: TGTGCCATCAGTGAGGCAGGACAGGTTAAAAATCAGCCCCAGCATTTT.

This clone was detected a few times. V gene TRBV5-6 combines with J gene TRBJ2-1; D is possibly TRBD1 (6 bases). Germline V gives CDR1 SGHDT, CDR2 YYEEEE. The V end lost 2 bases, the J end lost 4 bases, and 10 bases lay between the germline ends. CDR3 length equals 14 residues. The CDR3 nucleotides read TGTGCCAGCAGCTTAGGGGGAGCATACAATGAGCAGTTCTTC. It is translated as CASSLGGAYNEQFF.

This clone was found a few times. The CDR3 protein is CASSPGGFGNTEAFF. The CDR3 region has the DNA TGCGCCAGCAGCCCGGGTGGTTTTGGGAACACTGAAGCTTTCTTT. This rearrangement joins TRBV5-1 to TRBJ1-1; D unresolved. With 4 bases removed from V and 1 base from J, the gap between germline ends came to 14 bases. Germline CDR1 and CDR2: SGHRS and YFSETQ. The CDR3 is 15 amino acids.

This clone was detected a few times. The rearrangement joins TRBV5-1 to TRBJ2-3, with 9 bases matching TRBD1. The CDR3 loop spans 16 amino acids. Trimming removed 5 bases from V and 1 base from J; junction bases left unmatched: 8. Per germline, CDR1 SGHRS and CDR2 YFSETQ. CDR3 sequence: CASSITGDRGTDTQYF. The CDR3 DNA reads TGCGCCAGCAGTATAACCGGGGACAGGGGCACAGATACGCAGTATTTT. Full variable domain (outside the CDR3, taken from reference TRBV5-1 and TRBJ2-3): KAGVTQTPRYLIKTRGQQVTLSCSPISGHRSVSWYQQTPGQGLQFLFEYFSETQRNKGNFPGRFSGRQFSNSRSEMNVSTLELGDSALYLCASSITGDRGTDTQYFGPGTRLTVL.

This CDR3 reads CASSDRPQGRGDNSPLHF. The CDR3 DNA is TGTGCCAGCAGTGATCGACCGCAGGGGCGCGGAGATAATTCACCCCTCCACTTT. V and J are TRBV6-1 and TRBJ1-6, with a weak D call TRBD1 (6 bases). V was clipped by 3 bases and J by 5 bases, with 20 bases between them. Germline values: CDR1 MNHNS, CDR2 SASEGT. The CDR3 is made up of 18 amino acids.

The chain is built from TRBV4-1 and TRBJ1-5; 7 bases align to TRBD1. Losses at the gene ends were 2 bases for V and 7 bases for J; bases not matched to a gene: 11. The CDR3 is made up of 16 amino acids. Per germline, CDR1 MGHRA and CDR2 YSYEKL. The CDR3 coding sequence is TGCGCCAGCAGCCAACCTGACAGGGACGAAGGGCAGCCCCAGCATTTT. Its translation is CASSQPDRDEGQPQHF.

The CDR3 coding sequence is TGTGCCAGTGGCAGGGCCTACGAGCAGTACTTC. This translates into CASGRAYEQYF. The chain joins TRBV19 to TRBJ2-7; maybe TRBD1 (5 bases). Trimming removed 8 bases at V and 2 bases at J, with 7 bases between. The germline V gene encodes CDR1 LNHDA and CDR2 SQIVND (reference sequence). CDR3 length equals 11 residues.

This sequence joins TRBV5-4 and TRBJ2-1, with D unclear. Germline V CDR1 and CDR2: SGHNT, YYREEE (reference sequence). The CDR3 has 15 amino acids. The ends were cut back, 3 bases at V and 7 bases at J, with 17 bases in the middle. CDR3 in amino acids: CASSSTSNSRNEQFF. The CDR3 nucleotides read TGTGCCAGCAGCTCAACCTCAAACAGCCGTAATGAGCAGTTCTTC.

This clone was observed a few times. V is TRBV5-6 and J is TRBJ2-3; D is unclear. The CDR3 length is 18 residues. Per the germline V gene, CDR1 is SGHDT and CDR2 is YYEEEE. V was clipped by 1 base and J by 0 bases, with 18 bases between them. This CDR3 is CASSLYAADRASTDTQYF. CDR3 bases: TGTGCCAGCAGCTTGTATGCGGCCGACCGTGCTAGCACAGATACGCAGTATTTT.

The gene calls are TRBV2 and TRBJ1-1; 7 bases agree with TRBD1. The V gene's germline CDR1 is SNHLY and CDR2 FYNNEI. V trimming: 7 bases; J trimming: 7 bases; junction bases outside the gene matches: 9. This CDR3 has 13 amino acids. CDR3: CASMVEGAGEAFF. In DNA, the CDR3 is TGTGCCAGCATGGTCGAGGGGGCAGGTGAAGCTTTCTTT.

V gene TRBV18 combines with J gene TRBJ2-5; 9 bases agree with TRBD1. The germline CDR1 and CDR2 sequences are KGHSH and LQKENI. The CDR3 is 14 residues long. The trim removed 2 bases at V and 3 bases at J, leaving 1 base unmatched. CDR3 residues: CASSPRTGEETQYF. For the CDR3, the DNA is TGTGCCAGCTCACCAAGGACAGGGGAAGAGACCCAGTACTTC. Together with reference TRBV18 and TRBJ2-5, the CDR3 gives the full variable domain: NAGVMQNPRHLVRRRGQEARLRCSPMKGHSHVYWYRQLPEEGLKFMVYLQKENIIDESGMPKERFSAEFPKEGPSILRIQQVVRGDSAAYFCASSPRTGEETQYFGPGTRLLVL.

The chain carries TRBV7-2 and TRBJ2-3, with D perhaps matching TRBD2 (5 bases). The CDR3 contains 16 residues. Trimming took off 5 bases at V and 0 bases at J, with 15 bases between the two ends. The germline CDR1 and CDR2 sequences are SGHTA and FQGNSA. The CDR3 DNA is TGTGCCAGCAGCCCAAGTCGGGGTAGTAGCACAGATACGCAGTATTTT. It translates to CASSPSRGSSTDTQYF.

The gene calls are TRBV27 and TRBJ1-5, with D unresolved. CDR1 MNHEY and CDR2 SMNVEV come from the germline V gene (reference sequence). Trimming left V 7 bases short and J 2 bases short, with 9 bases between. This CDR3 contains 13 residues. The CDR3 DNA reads TGTGCCAGCAAGGCAGGCCGCAATCAGCCCCAGCATTTT. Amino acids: CASKAGRNQPQHF.

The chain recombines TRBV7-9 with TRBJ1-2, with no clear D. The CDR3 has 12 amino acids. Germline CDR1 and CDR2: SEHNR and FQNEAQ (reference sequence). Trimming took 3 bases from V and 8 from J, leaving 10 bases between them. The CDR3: CASSLEHGGYTF. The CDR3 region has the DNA TGTGCCAGCAGCTTGGAGCATGGGGGCTACACCTTC.

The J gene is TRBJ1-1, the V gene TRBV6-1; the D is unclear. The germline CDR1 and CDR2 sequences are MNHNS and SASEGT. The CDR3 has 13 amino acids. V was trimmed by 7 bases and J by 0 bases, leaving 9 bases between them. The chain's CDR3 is CASKIELNTEAFF. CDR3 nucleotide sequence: TGTGCCAGCAAAATCGAGTTGAACACTGAAGCTTTCTTT.

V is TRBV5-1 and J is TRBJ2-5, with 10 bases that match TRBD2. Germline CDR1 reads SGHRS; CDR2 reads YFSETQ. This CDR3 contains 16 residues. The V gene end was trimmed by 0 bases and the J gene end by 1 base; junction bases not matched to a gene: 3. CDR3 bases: TGCGCCAGCAGCTTGGTTGCTAGCGGGGGCCAAGAGACCCAGTACTTC. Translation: CASSLVASGGQETQYF. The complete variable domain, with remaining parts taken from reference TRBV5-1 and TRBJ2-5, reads KAGVTQTPRYLIKTRGQQVTLSCSPISGHRSVSWYQQTPGQGLQFLFEYFSETQRNKGNFPGRFSGRQFSNSRSEMNVSTLELGDSALYLCASSLVASGGQETQYFGPGTRLLVL.

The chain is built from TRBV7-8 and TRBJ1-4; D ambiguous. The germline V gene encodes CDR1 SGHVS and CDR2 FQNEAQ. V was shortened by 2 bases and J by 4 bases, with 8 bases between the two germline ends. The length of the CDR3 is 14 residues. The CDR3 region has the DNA TGTGCCAGCAGCTTATTCCCCCATAATGAAAAACTGTTTTTT. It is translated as CASSLFPHNEKLFF.

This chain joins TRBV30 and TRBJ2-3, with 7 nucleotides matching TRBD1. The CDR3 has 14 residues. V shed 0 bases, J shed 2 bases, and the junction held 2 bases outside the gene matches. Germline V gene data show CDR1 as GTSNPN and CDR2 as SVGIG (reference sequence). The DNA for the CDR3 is TGTGCCTGGAGTGTAGGGGGCTTCACAGATACGCAGTATTTT. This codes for CAWSVGGFTDTQYF.

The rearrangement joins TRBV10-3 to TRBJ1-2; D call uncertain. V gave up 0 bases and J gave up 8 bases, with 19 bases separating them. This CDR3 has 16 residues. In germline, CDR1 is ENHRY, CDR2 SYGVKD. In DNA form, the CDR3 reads TGTGCCATCAGTGAGTCCGGTGGACCTCGGGGAAAAGGCTACACCTTC. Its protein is CAISESGGPRGKGYTF.

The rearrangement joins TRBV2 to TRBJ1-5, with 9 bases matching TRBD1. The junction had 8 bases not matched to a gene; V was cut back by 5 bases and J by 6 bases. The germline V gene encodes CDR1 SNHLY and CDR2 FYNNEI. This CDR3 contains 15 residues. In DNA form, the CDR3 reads TGTGCCAGCAGTTCCCCTACAGGGGGCATTCAGCCCCAGCATTTT. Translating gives CASSSPTGGIQPQHF.